This T cell receptor beta chain derives from a study of cytomegalovirus exposure and HLA in healthy donors. Study at large: Of the donors genotyped, approximately 430 in all, about 80% fell in the Caucasian-associated ancestry cluster. Study-wide findings and caveats: Fewer than 20,000 TCR beta sequences were associated with HLA alleles at 0.05 false discovery rate in a later analysis. Prediction of most subjects' HLA-A and HLA-B alleles by TCR beta sequences was reportedly accurate.

Primers included in the PCR were 60 Vbeta and 13 Jbeta primers. Clones were read by immunoSEQ multiplex PCR, and TCRdb kept only the in-frame ones, dropping some. The sample carries 120,000 to 150,000 clones, roughly 76% recorded once. V lost 1 base, J lost 0 bases, and 2 bases stayed unmatched. The CDR3 spans 17 residues. CDR1 SNHLY and CDR2 FYNNEI come from the germline V gene. As for this clone: The antigen remains unidentified.

The study sampled nominally healthy donors, though unrecorded immune exposures were likely. This sequence originates from a woman in her 30s in good health and CMV-seronegative. The specimen was PBMCs. This chain uses TRBV2 with TRBJ1-6, with TRBD1 identical over 8 bases. CDR3 sequence reads: CASSEETGGSYNSPLHF. The CDR3 nucleotides are TGTGCCAGCAGTGAAGAAACAGGGGGCTCCTATAATTCACCCCTCCACTTT.